This TCR beta chain is drawn from a study of early T cells in non-severe SARS-CoV-2 infection. On the study more broadly: Sequencing was performed on bulk RNA from unsorted whole blood, leaving chains unpaired.

This clonotype was counted many times. Its antigen is currently unknown. Germline V gene lookup returns CDR1 GTSNPN and CDR2 SVGIG (reference sequence). There are 13 residues in the CDR3. The V end was cut by 2 bases, the J end by 7 bases, with 11 bases between. cDNA molecules, individually, were tagged with unique molecular identifiers. In TCRdb, the 5' RACE reads were re-called with MiXCR into one record per CDR3 protein. The table has roughly 46,000 distinct CDR3 sequences, 5% to 6.5% seen once; the top ten hold approximately 5.1%. Overall study findings and caveats: Anti-spike CD8 responses were favored by VDJdb matching, which missed private and CD4 specificities.

This sequence was found in an adult who was a healthcare worker with PCR-confirmed SARS-CoV-2 infection or an uninfected control (not recorded which). The rearrangement uses TRBV30 and TRBJ1-4, with D possibly TRBD1 on 6 matching bases. This material consisted of whole blood, taken at baseline. The CDR3 nucleotides read TGTGCCTGGAGTCGGGACATTAGTGAAAAACTGTTTTTT. It specifies CAWSRDISEKLFF.